The next 7 T cell receptor beta chains were all read from a single sample in a study of naive and memory T cell subsets. Two oligonucleotides, mixed equimolar, formed the beta constant-region primer covering TRBC1 and TRBC2. Each CDR3 protein gets one entry after TCRdb re-called the UMI-ligation and nested PCR reads with MiXCR. The sample lists some 83,000 distinct CDR3 sequences, around 13% occurring once. Source material: central memory CD4+ T cells from blood. The source is a human donor in good health.

The V and J genes are TRBV5-4 and TRBJ1-1; D is possibly TRBD1 (6 bases). The V end lost 4 bases, the J end lost 1 base, and 11 bases lay between the germline ends. Germline CDR1 and CDR2: SGHNT and YYREEE (reference sequence). The CDR3 contains 14 residues. In DNA form, the CDR3 reads TGTGCCAGCAGCCGGGGGCAGGGGAACACTGAAGCTTTCTTT. Translating gives CASSRGQGNTEAFF.

This clonotype was recorded at least ten times. This chain connects TRBV20-1 to TRBJ2-3; 9 nucleotides line up with TRBD1. The J segment lost 1 base and the V segment lost 6 bases, leaving 8 bases of the junction unmatched. The CDR3 is 15 amino acids. CDR1 is DFQATT, CDR2 SNEGSKA, per germline (reference sequence). Here the CDR3 DNA reads TGCAGTGCCCCCACAGGGGGCGCGGGCACAGATACGCAGTATTTT. It translates to CSAPTGGAGTDTQYF.

Ten or more counts support this clonotype. This sequence joins TRBV12-3 or TRBV12-4 and TRBJ2-4; D gene unclear. The CDR3 is 14 amino acids. V was pared by 3 bases and J by 0 bases, with 6 bases between. The chain's CDR3 is CASSLVLAKNIQYF. In DNA form, the CDR3 reads TGTGCCAGCAGTTTGGTACTAGCCAAAAACATTCAGTACTTC.

The table lists this clonotype with a few counts. The genes are TRBV5-1 and TRBJ1-1, with 8 bases aligning to TRBD1. The CDR3 sequence is 14 residues long. V trimming: 3 bases; J trimming: 2 bases; junction bases outside the gene matches: 3. Germline loops: CDR1 SGHRS, CDR2 YFSETQ. CDR3 region: CASSSDRVNTEAFF. The CDR3 nucleotides are TGCGCCAGCAGCTCGGACAGGGTCAACACTGAAGCTTTCTTT.

The chain uses TRBV20-1 and TRBJ1-5; tentative D call: TRBD1 (5 bases). CDR1 and CDR2 (germline): DFQATT, SNEGSKA (reference sequence). The CDR3 has 16 residues. Trimming removed 1 base from V and 2 bases from J, with 15 bases in between. CDR3 protein: CSARAGGGGGNQPQHF. The CDR3 region has the DNA TGCAGTGCTAGAGCCGGGGGAGGCGGGGGCAATCAGCCCCAGCATTTT.

The chain carries TRBV3-1 and TRBJ1-6; D remains unclear. The germline V gene has CDR1 LGHDT and CDR2 YNNKEL (reference sequence). This CDR3 comprises 14 residues. V was trimmed by 4 bases and J by 10 bases, leaving 14 bases between them. This CDR3 reads CASSLKMGLSPLHF. As DNA, the CDR3 is TGTGCCAGCAGCCTGAAGATGGGGTTGTCACCCCTCCACTTT.

This clonotype was seen more than once but under ten times. The junction departs from the called germline gene at one end, perhaps through a read error. The J gene is TRBJ2-5, the V gene TRBV29-1; TRBD2 aligns across 10 bases. The CDR3 totals 10 residues. In germline, CDR1 is SQVTM, CDR2 ANQGSEA. The CDR3 loop reads CSGELAGQYF. DNA of the CDR3: TGCAGCGGTGAACTAGCGGGACAATACTTC.